These T cell receptor beta chains were read from a single sample in a study of blood T cell repertoires in COVID-19. Data came from immunoSEQ multiplex PCR; TCRdb stores just in-frame clones and leaves some out. The sample includes around 140,000 clones, approximately 90% of them seen just once. Sequencing used peripheral blood. These receptors were taken from a man between 18 and 29 years old with COVID-19, enrolled during active disease. Both conserved end residues are trimmed from each CDR3.

v_call cdr3_aa
TRBV19 ASSIRGPGNQPQH
TRBV19 ASRMTSGISGGTQY
TRBV5-6 ASSFGGLDEQY
TRBV30 AWDRKDQPQH
TRBV9 ASSVGSGRAIEQF
TRBV7-9 ASSLGEGQGINEKLF
TRBV18 ASSSQRLTDTQY
TRBV27 ASSFRPRGLAGESNEQF
TRBV27 ASSIGGSGSYNEQF
TRBV28 ASRKGRNEKLL
TRBV6-2/TRBV6-3 ASSLAGGPMGSYEQY
TRBV7-6 ASSSLSTDTQY
TRBV27 ASSFTVSGANVLT
TRBV18 ASSPEAGVRTDTQY
TRBV28 ASSFAGNYNEQF
TRBV25-1 ASRGAGRSWYNEQF
TRBV27 ASSHVGTSYNEQF
TRBV2 ASRGRGTDTQY
TRBV5-1 ASSPAGTGVGDEQF
TRBV11-3 ASSYGDAPTYEQY
TRBV4-3 ASSQVGTGVNTEAF
TRBV2 ASRRNGYT
TRBV9 ASSDGGGYPIGPEAF
TRBV28 ASSPRGYVEVHEQF
TRBV7-9 ASSLALLSSQY
TRBV11-2 ASSLATGGVTNEKLF
TRBV9 ASSLSGGQETQY
TRBV11-2 ASSPSGGSYNEQF
TRBV6-5 ASSPRGGGYT
TRBV24-1 ATSVGGEQF
TRBV28 ASSSVEGADTQY
TRBV11-3 ASSSGKREGPGDTQY
TRBV29-1 SADRGRGYGYT
TRBV19 ASSILPIQGTRGGYT
TRBV6-5 ASSWDSRTNEQF
TRBV28 ASSWDRGGILDTEAF
TRBV19 ASSMTGTSVSYEQY
TRBV5-1 ASSGDSNQETQY
TRBV10-3 AISNGDIYEQY
TRBV28 ASSPPRGVGQPQH